These 14 T cell receptor beta chains were all obtained from the same sample, sequenced in a study of shared clonotypes between healthy human individuals. Data came from immunoSEQ multiplex PCR; TCRdb stores just in-frame clones and leaves some out. This table has 600,000 to 800,000 clones, over 55% appearing once. The sequenced sample consisted of memory CD4+ T cells sorted from blood. The subset: CD45RA-negative fraction. These receptors all come from a woman aged 25 to 39 in good health.

V is TRBV6-6 and J is TRBJ1-2; 9 nucleotides match TRBD1. The V gene end was trimmed by 0 bases and the J gene end by 4 bases; junction bases not matched to a gene: 6. Germline CDR1 and CDR2: MNHNY and SVGAGI (reference sequence). The length of the CDR3 is 16 residues. CDR3 coding DNA: TGTGCCAGCAGTTACTCCACACAGGGGGCTGGCTATGGCTACACCTTC. Its protein product is CASSYSTQGAGYGYTF.

The gene calls are TRBV7-9 and TRBJ1-1; D gene uncertain. The V gene's germline CDR1 is SEHNR and CDR2 FQNEAQ (reference sequence). Trimming cost V 3 bases and J 7 bases, with 9 bases left between them. This CDR3 contains 12 residues. The CDR3 DNA sequence: TGTGCCAGCAGCTTTTTGGGGAATGAAGCTTTCTTT. Residues: CASSFLGNEAFF.

Worth noting for this clone: The sample contains more than one DNA sequence encoding this CDR3. The chain carries TRBV9 and TRBJ2-5; 13 positions match TRBD2. The CDR3 extends over 16 amino acids. From germline, CDR1 is SGDLS and CDR2 YYNGEE. Losses at the gene ends were 2 bases for V and 3 bases for J; bases not matched to a gene: 4. The CDR3: CASSVGGTSGKETQYF. CDR3 nucleotide sequence: TGTGCCAGCAGCGTCGGCGGGACTAGCGGGAAAGAGACCCAGTACTTC.

This clone occurred a few times. The same CDR3 also results from other DNA sequences found in this sample. The chain links TRBV15 to TRBJ1-2; D call uncertain. CDR3 size: 12 residues. Germline lookup yields CDR1 LNHNV and CDR2 YYDKDF (reference sequence). V was cut by 3 bases and J by 4 bases, with 6 bases left in between. CDR3 loop: CATSRDLYGYTF. The CDR3 DNA reads as TGTGCCACCAGCAGGGATCTCTATGGCTACACCTTC. Filled out from reference TRBV15 and TRBJ1-2, the complete variable domain reads DAMVIQNPRYQVTQFGKPVTLSCSQTLNHNVMYWYQQKSSQAPKLLFHYYDKDFNNEADTPDNFQSRRPNTSFCFLDIRSPGLGDTAMYLCATSRDLYGYTFGSGTRLTVV.

The CDR3 nucleotides read TGTGCCAGTAGTCGGGACGGGACTAGCGGCTCCTACGAGCAGTACTTC. It codes for CASSRDGTSGSYEQYF. The genes are TRBV19 and TRBJ2-7; 11 bases align to TRBD2. The CDR3 runs 16 residues. Germline lookup yields CDR1 LNHDA and CDR2 SQIVND (reference sequence). The V and J ends lost 5 bases and 0 bases, in that order; junction bases with no gene match: 6.

The chain combines TRBV30 with TRBJ1-1; D unclear. The germline V and J ends were trimmed by 0 bases and 8 bases, with 7 bases remaining between them. Per the germline V gene, CDR1 is GTSNPN and CDR2 is SVGIG (reference sequence). CDR3 length: 11 residues. CDR3 sequence (DNA): TGTGCCTGGAGTGTTGTAGGGGAAGCTTTCTTT. This encodes CAWSVVGEAFF.

The chain recombines TRBV5-1 with TRBJ2-2; D gene ambiguous. Germline V gene data show CDR1 as SGHRS and CDR2 as YFSETQ. This CDR3 region has 14 residues. V lost 4 bases and J lost 5, with 12 bases in between. This chain's CDR3 is CASSGTIETGELFF. DNA of the CDR3: TGCGCCAGCAGCGGCACAATTGAAACCGGGGAGCTGTTTTTT.

This sequence joins TRBV6-6 and TRBJ2-7; D may be TRBD2 (7 bases). CDR1 and CDR2 (germline): MNHNY, SVGAGI (reference sequence). The CDR3 has 13 residues. The V end was cut by 6 bases, the J end by 2 bases, with 11 bases between. This CDR3 is CASRPGGPYEQYF. The CDR3 nucleotides read TGTGCCAGCAGGCCGGGGGGCCCCTACGAGCAGTACTTC.

The chain combines TRBV5-8 with TRBJ2-5; 7 nucleotides agree with TRBD2. This CDR3 has 15 residues. V dropped 6 bases and J dropped 3; count of bases not matched to a gene: 11. Germline lookup yields CDR1 SGHTS and CDR2 YDEGEE. The CDR3 DNA reads as TGTGCCAGCAACCGACCGGCTAGCGGAAAAGAGACCCAGTACTTC. Its translation: CASNRPASGKETQYF.

The chain is built from TRBV28 and TRBJ1-6; D gene uncertain. V was cut by 7 bases and J by 5 bases, with 15 bases left in between. Germline CDR1 is MDHEN and CDR2 is SYDVKM. The CDR3 is made up of 15 amino acids. The CDR3 DNA reads as TGTGCCAGCATCCCGGCGATGGGGAATAATTCACCCCTCCACTTT. This gives the protein CASIPAMGNNSPLHF. Full variable domain (remainder filled in from reference TRBV28 and TRBJ1-6): DVKVTQSSRYLVKRTGEKVFLECVQDMDHENMFWYRQDPGLGLRLIYFSYDVKMKEKGDIPEGYSVSREKKERFSLILESASTNQTSMYLCASIPAMGNNSPLHFGNGTRLTVT.

The chain is built from TRBV7-2 and TRBJ1-4; 10 nucleotides align to TRBD1. V dropped 2 bases and J dropped 8; count of bases not matched to a gene: 5. The CDR3 totals 15 residues. In germline, CDR1 is SGHTA, CDR2 FQGNSA. The CDR3 bases are TGTGCCAGCAGCTTATTGGGACAGGGGATGGAAAAACTGTTTTTT. It is translated as CASSLLGQGMEKLFF. The variable domain in full, completed from reference TRBV7-2 and TRBJ1-4, reads GAGVSQSPSNKVTEKGKDVELRCDPISGHTALYWYRQSLGQGLEFLIYFQGNSAPDKSGLPSDRFSAERTGGSVSTLTIQRTQQEDSAVYLCASSLLGQGMEKLFFGSGTQLSVL.

The rearrangement uses TRBV29-1 and TRBJ2-3; D not certain. CDR1 and CDR2 from the germline V gene are SQVTM and ANQGSEA. The CDR3 loop spans 12 amino acids. The V end lost 4 bases, the J end lost 4 bases, and 9 bases lay between the germline ends. The CDR3 nucleotides read TGCAGCGTTGTCGCTCAATCAGATACGCAGTATTTT. Translation: CSVVAQSDTQYF.

The gene calls are TRBV27 and TRBJ2-4; a possible D gene is TRBD2 (6 bases). Germline assignment: CDR1 MNHEY and CDR2 SMNVEV (reference sequence). The CDR3 length is 15 residues. V gave up 5 bases and J gave up 0 bases, with 11 bases separating them. DNA for the CDR3: TGTGCCAGCAGTCCCACGGGGGTAGCCAAAAACATTCAGTACTTC. It translates to CASSPTGVAKNIQYF.

Of note for this clone: An end of the junction differs from the germline gene, which may be a read error. V usage is TRBV7-6 and J usage is TRBJ2-7, with D perhaps matching TRBD1 (8 bases). The CDR3 extends over 11 amino acids. CDR1 is SGHVS and CDR2 is FNYEAQ in the germline V gene. The CDR3 DNA reads as TGTGCCAGCAGCGAACCACAGGGGGGGATCTTC. Amino acids: CASSEPQGGIF.